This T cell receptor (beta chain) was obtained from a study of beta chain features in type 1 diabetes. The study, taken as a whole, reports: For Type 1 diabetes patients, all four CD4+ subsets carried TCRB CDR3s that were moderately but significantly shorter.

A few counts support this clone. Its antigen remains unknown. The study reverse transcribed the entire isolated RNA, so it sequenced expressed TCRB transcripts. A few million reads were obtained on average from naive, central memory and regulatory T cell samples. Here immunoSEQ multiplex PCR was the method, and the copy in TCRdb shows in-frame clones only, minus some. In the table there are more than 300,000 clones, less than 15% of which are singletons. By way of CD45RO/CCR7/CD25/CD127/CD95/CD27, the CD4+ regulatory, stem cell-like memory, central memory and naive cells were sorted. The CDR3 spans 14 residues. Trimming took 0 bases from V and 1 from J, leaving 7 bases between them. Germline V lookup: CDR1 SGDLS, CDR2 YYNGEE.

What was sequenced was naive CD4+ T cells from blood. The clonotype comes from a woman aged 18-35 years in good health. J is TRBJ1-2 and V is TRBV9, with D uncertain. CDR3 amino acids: CASSVVQLNYGYTF. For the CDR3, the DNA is TGTGCCAGCAGCGTAGTACAGCTTAACTATGGCTACACCTTC.